This T cell receptor beta chain was observed in a study of metastatic and nonmetastatic thyroid tumors. Across the whole study: From malignant and benign thyroid patients, repertoires in blood and in tumor or nodule tissue were compared. Points from the study as a whole: When malignant thyroid tumors were compared with benign nodules, TCR beta diversity was reportedly significantly higher in the malignant tumors. This held in both blood and tumor samples.

After removal of 1 base from V and 10 bases from J, the junction contained 4 bases not matched to a gene. The CDR3 contains 13 residues. Germline V gene sequence: CDR1 LGHDT, CDR2 YNNKEL (reference sequence). Before thyroid surgery, none of the patients had received any treatment. Methods used by the authors: The authors used CDR3 differences across clinicopathological groups to build a distant-metastasis classifier for papillary thyroid cancer. From the PCR reads, TCRdb re-called clones with MiXCR. TCRdb, rather than the study authors, made the V and J calls. Among approximately 20,000 clones, around 14% were seen once, and the ten largest hold around 19%. This clone has a count of ten or more. Its antigen is currently unknown.

This clonotype was sampled from a female donor with papillary thyroid cancer or a benign thyroid nodule (not recorded which). Some clones in this sample may be carry-over from other donors' samples. The sequenced material came from blood. This chain connects TRBV3-1 to TRBJ1-5; 7 nucleotides line up with TRBD1. As DNA, the CDR3 is TGTGCCAGCAGCCAAGTTGAGGGGGCTCCCCAGCATTTT. As protein: CASSQVEGAPQHF.